These T cell receptor beta chains were read from a single sample in a study of T cell repertoires in cytomegalovirus infection. These receptors have no identified antigens. TCRdb processed the reads anew with MiXCR; each CDR3 protein has one entry. The repertoire includes around 100,000 distinct CDR3 sequences, 10% of them detected once, and roughly 31% sits in the top ten. Source material: PBMCs, sequenced either directly or after in vitro stimulation (not recorded which). The source is a human donor in good health (CMV status not recorded). Some clones in this sample may be carry-over from other donors' samples. The conserved cysteine and the conserved F or W are not part of the CDR3 here. D genes are given only for firm matches. The size of a clone is reported for some rows only, either as once, few or many, or as a class for expanded clones.

clone size | D gene | J gene | V gene | CDR3 protein
NA | TRBD2 | TRBJ2-1 | TRBV19 | ASSIALAGNEQF
NA | NA | TRBJ2-3 | TRBV29-1 | SVEARDTDTQY
NA | NA | TRBJ1-6 | TRBV24-1 | ATSEDDSPLH
NA | TRBD1 | TRBJ1-1 | TRBV4-3 | ASSHNSGTVNTEAF
NA | NA | TRBJ2-7 | TRBV7-9 | ASSLGTVHSGEQY
few | NA | TRBJ1-2 | TRBV18 | ASSPWEFDYGYT
few | NA | TRBJ1-2 | TRBV5-5 | ASSLDPTLNYGYT
many | TRBD1 | TRBJ1-4 | TRBV7-2 | ASSLGTGTEKLF
many | TRBD2 | TRBJ2-7 | TRBV7-9 | ASSLGRAGGLYYEQY
many | NA | TRBJ2-3 | TRBV19 | ASTIAVSTDTQY
many | TRBD1 | TRBJ2-3 | TRBV6-4 | ASSDGTGSTDTQY
many | TRBD1 | TRBJ1-2 | TRBV7-2 | ASSRGTANYGYT
NA | NA | TRBJ2-1 | TRBV23-1 | ASSLGEQF
many | TRBD2 | TRBJ2-5 | TRBV20-1 | SARVLLAGEQETQY
many | TRBD1 | TRBJ1-6 | TRBV7-6 | ASSLTFTRRGMAVNSPLH
NA | NA | TRBJ1-5 | TRBV2 | ASSNREGNQPQH
NA | TRBD2 | TRBJ2-2 | TRBV27 | ASSSFRGGRTPTGELF
many | NA | TRBJ1-2 | TRBV7-9 | ASSLMAGNRGYT
few | TRBD2 | TRBJ2-3 | TRBV30 | AWSFSASGRSDTDTQY
many | NA | TRBJ2-1 | TRBV2 | ASNLGVGNAGRHNEQF
many | NA | TRBJ2-4 | TRBV7-2 | ASSYRRGDIQY
NA | NA | TRBJ1-5 | TRBV28 | ASTNRGYSNQPQH
many | NA | TRBJ1-2 | TRBV6-5 | ASSFPGRNGYT